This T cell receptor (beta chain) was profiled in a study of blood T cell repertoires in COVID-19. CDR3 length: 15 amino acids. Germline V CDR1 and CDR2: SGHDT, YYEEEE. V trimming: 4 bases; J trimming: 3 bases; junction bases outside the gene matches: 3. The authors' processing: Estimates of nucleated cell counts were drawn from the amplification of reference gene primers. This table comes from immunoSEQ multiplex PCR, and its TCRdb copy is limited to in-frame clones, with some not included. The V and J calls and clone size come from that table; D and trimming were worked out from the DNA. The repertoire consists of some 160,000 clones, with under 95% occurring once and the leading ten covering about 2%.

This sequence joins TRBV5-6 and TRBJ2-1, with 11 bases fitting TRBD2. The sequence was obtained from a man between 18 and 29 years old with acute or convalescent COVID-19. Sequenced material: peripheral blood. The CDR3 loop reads CASSTGTSGYNEQFF. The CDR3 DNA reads TGTGCCAGCAGCACAGGGACTAGCGGCTACAATGAGCAGTTCTTC.